What follows are 9 T cell receptor beta chains derived from one specimen sequenced in a study of blood T cell repertoires in COVID-19. Profiling relied on immunoSEQ multiplex PCR, and the TCRdb table lists in-frame clones only, not all of them. The sample lists about 130,000 clones, 70% to 85% seen once, with 9.2% in the top ten. What was sequenced was PBMCs or T cells enriched from blood (not recorded which). The source of these receptors is a man aged 50 to 60 who had recovered from COVID-19.

The rearrangement uses TRBV15 and TRBJ2-5, with D possibly matching TRBD1 (6 bases). V dropped 4 bases and J dropped 4 bases, with 16 bases sitting between them. Germline CDR1 reads LNHNV; CDR2 reads YYDKDF (reference sequence). This CDR3 is built from 15 residues. The CDR3 DNA follows: TGTGCCACCAGCATCACAGGGTACGCGGGAGAGACCCAGTACTTC. Translating it yields CATSITGYAGETQYF.

V and J are TRBV29-1 and TRBJ2-7; 7 bases align to TRBD1. The length of the CDR3 is 15 residues. Germline CDR1 is SQVTM and CDR2 is ANQGSEA. The V and J ends lost 2 bases and 7 bases, in that order; junction bases with no gene match: 14. CDR3 region: CSVERRDSNRREQYF. CDR3 coding DNA: TGCAGCGTTGAACGCCGGGACAGTAACCGTCGGGAGCAGTACTTC.

This clone occurred once. The V call is TRBV9, the J call TRBJ1-2, with D possibly matching TRBD1 (5 bases). CDR1 is SGDLS and CDR2 is YYNGEE in the germline V gene. CDR3 length: 16 amino acids. V shed 0 bases and J shed 2 bases, with 14 bases lying between them. The CDR3 DNA reads as TGTGCCAGCAGCGTAGCAACAGGACACTTCAACTATGGCTACACCTTC. Translated: CASSVATGHFNYGYTF.

V and J are TRBV6-2 or TRBV6-3 and TRBJ1-1; D is unclear. The V end lost 6 bases, the J end lost 0 bases, and 14 bases lay between the germline ends. Germline loops: CDR1 MNHEY, CDR2 SVGEGT. This CDR3 spans 15 amino acids. CDR3 in DNA: TGTGCCAGCAGCTCGAGGAGAAGGTTGAACACTGAAGCTTTCTTT. Protein: CASSSRRRLNTEAFF.

This chain's CDR3 is CASSDVVPWEGIRQPQHF. The CDR3 DNA sequence: TGTGCCAGCAGTGATGTCGTTCCTTGGGAGGGTATACGCCAGCCCCAGCATTTT. V usage is TRBV2 and J usage is TRBJ1-5; D uncertain. V was clipped by 3 bases and J by 7 bases, with 25 bases between them. The germline gives CDR1 SNHLY, CDR2 FYNNEI. The CDR3 is 18 amino acids.

The chain links TRBV11-2 to TRBJ2-3; 10 positions agree with TRBD2. Germline CDR1 and CDR2: SGHAT and FQNNGV. The CDR3 covers 14 residues. Unmatched junction bases numbered 0, after V lost 3 bases and J lost 3 bases. As DNA, the CDR3 is TGTGCCAGCAGCTTTAGCGGGGGGACAGATACGCAGTATTTT. Translating it yields CASSFSGGTDTQYF.

In DNA, the CDR3 is TGTGCCAGCTCCCCTCAGGGGGCACGCAATCAGCCCCAGCATTTT. Translated, it gives CASSPQGARNQPQHF. The chain carries TRBV27 and TRBJ1-5; 8 bases are shared with TRBD1. After removal of 8 bases from V and 2 bases from J, the junction contained 8 bases not matched to a gene. The CDR3 sequence is 15 residues long. The V gene's germline CDR1 is MNHEY and CDR2 SMNVEV (reference sequence).

This chain connects TRBV7-2 to TRBJ2-1; D may be TRBD2 (7 bases). Germline lookup yields CDR1 SGHTA and CDR2 FQGNSA. Trimming took 5 bases from V and 8 from J, leaving 19 bases between them. This CDR3 is 15 amino acids long. CDR3 protein: CASSQPAGGRYEQFF. The CDR3 bases are TGTGCCAGCAGCCAGCCGGCCGGGGGGCGCTATGAGCAGTTCTTC.

The chain couples TRBV18 to TRBJ1-2; possible D gene TRBD1, 5 bases. V lost 5 bases and J 8 bases, leaving 15 bases between the germline ends. Germline V gene data show CDR1 as KGHSH and CDR2 as LQKENI. This CDR3 spans 13 amino acids. The CDR3 here is CASSFPGKEGYTF. For the CDR3, the DNA is TGTGCCAGCTCATTTCCAGGGAAGGAGGGCTACACCTTC.